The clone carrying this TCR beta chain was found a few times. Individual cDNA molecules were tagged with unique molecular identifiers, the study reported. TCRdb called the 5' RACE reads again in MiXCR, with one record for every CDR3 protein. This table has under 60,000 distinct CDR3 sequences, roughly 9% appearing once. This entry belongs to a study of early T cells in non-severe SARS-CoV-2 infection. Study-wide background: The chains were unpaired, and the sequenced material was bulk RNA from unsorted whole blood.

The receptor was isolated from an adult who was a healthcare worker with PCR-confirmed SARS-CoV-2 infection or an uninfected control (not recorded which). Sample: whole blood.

The CDR3 reads CASSEAGGNSPLHF. The CDR3 coding sequence is TGTGCCAGCAGTGAAGCGGGGGGTAATTCACCCCTCCACTTT. The chain joins TRBV6-1 to TRBJ1-6; perhaps TRBD1 as D (5 bases). The CDR3 consists of 14 residues. Deletions cut 0 bases from V and 6 bases from J, with 6 bases between. Looked up from germline, CDR1 is MNHNS and CDR2 is SASEGT.